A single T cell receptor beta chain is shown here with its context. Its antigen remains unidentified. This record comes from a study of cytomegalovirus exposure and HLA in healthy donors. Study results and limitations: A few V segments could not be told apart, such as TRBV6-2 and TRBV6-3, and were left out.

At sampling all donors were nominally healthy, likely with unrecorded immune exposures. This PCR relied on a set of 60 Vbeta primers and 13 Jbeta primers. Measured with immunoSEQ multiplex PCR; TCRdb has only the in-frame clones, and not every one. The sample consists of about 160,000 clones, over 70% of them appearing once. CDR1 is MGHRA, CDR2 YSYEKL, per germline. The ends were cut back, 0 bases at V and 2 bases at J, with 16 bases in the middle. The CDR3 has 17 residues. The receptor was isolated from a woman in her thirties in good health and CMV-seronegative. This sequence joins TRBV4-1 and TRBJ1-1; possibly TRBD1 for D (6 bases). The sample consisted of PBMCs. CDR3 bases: TGCGCCAGCAGCCAAGATCGTAACAGGGCGGAAAACACTGAAGCTTTCTTT. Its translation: CASSQDRNRAENTEAFF.